One sample yielded the 12 T cell receptor beta chains listed below, sequenced in a study of T cells in tumors after PD-1 blockade (dated by TCRdb to between 2018 and 2021). To prepare the library, the immunoSEQ multiplex PCR assay was applied. TCRdb retrieved this table from immuneACCESS and kept in-frame rearrangements only. Not all clones are present; in checked studies, unresolved V genes account for under half, and no reason is known for the remainder. This sample comprises about 47,000 clones, roughly three quarters of them detected only once. Jointly, the top ten make up over 15% of the sample. The time point label, as the study defines it: before anti-PD-1 therapy. This sample comprised PBMCs, obtained before anti-PD-1 treatment. The source of these receptors is a human donor with basal cell carcinoma.

The rearrangement uses TRBV2 and TRBJ2-6; D remains ambiguous. This CDR3 has 15 residues. V lost 3 bases, J lost 3 bases, and 9 bases lay in between. Per germline, CDR1 SNHLY and CDR2 FYNNEI. The CDR3 DNA follows: TGTGCCAGCAGTGAGACCCCTTTTGGGGCCAACGTCCTGACTTTC. It encodes CASSETPFGANVLTF.

V is TRBV10-1 and J is TRBJ1-6; no clear D gene. V was shortened by 5 bases and J by 8 bases, with 10 bases between the two germline ends. The CDR3 consists of 13 residues. CDR1 is WNHNN, CDR2 SYGVQD, per germline (reference sequence). CDR3: CASSRLGDSPLHF. The DNA of the CDR3 is TGCGCCAGCAGTCGTCTTGGGGATTCACCCCTCCACTTT.

The chain combines TRBV9 with TRBJ1-1; D perhaps matches TRBD1 (6 bases). Between the trimmed V and J ends, which lost 3 bases and 11 bases, there was a span of 14 bases. CDR1 is SGDLS, CDR2 YYNGEE, per germline. The length of the CDR3 is 12 residues. The chain's CDR3 is CASSDGGWGAFF. CDR3 bases: TGTGCCAGCAGCGACGGGGGCTGGGGGGCTTTCTTT. The full variable domain, with the rest looked up from reference TRBV9 and TRBJ1-1, is DSGVTQTPKHLITATGQRVTLRCSPRSGDLSVYWYQQSLDQGLQFLIQYYNGEERAKGNILERFSAQQFPDLHSELNLSSLELGDSALYFCASSDGGWGAFFGQGTRLTVV.

This clone was seen a single time. The chain has TRBV6-5 and TRBJ2-7; 7 nucleotides match TRBD1. The CDR3 contains 14 residues. Germline loops: CDR1 MNHEY, CDR2 SVGAGI. Trimming cost V 7 bases and J 4 bases; bases outside gene matches: 10. The CDR3 DNA reads TGTGCCAGCAAATTGGACAGGAGCATTTACGAGCAGTACTTC. It is translated as CASKLDRSIYEQYF.

This chain links TRBV6-5 with TRBJ2-2, with no clear D. Germline assignment: CDR1 MNHEY and CDR2 SVGAGI. CDR3 length: 15 amino acids. V lost 4 bases and J lost 3, with 12 bases in between. The CDR3 DNA sequence: TGTGCCAGCAGTTTCCGACGGAGCGACACCGGGGAGCTGTTTTTT. This translates into CASSFRRSDTGELFF.

The V call is TRBV13, the J call TRBJ2-7, with D possibly matching TRBD1 (6 bases). The CDR3 loop spans 13 amino acids. Trimming left V 6 bases short and J 4 bases short, with 13 bases between. Germline lookup yields CDR1 PRHDT and CDR2 FYEKMQ (reference sequence). The CDR3 loop is CASSFRQVYEQYF. CDR3 nucleotides: TGTGCCAGCAGTTTTAGACAGGTATACGAGCAGTACTTC.

The chain carries TRBV28 and TRBJ1-2; no firm D call. This CDR3 region has 15 residues. Trimming cost V 1 base and J 2 bases, with 11 bases left between them. Germline V gene sequence: CDR1 MDHEN, CDR2 SYDVKM. CDR3 amino acids: CASSLSRRANYGYTF. DNA for the CDR3: TGTGCCAGCAGTTTATCCAGGCGGGCCAACTATGGCTACACCTTC.

This sequence joins TRBV9 and TRBJ2-5; TRBD1 might be the D (5 bases). This CDR3 is built from 13 residues. Trimming removed 3 bases at V and 5 bases at J, with 11 bases between. The germline gives CDR1 SGDLS, CDR2 YYNGEE. The CDR3 region is CASSASRQETQYF. In nucleotides, the CDR3 is TGTGCCAGCAGCGCCTCAAGACAGGAGACCCAGTACTTC. Variable domain in full (rest from reference TRBV9 and TRBJ2-5): DSGVTQTPKHLITATGQRVTLRCSPRSGDLSVYWYQQSLDQGLQFLIQYYNGEERAKGNILERFSAQQFPDLHSELNLSSLELGDSALYFCASSASRQETQYFGPGTRLLVL.

The V call is TRBV7-6, the J call TRBJ1-2; TRBD1 might be the D (5 bases). Germline V gene data show CDR1 as SGHVS and CDR2 as FNYEAQ. The CDR3 extends over 16 amino acids. V lost 1 base, J lost 6 bases, and 18 bases lay in between. CDR3 bases: TGTGCCAGCAGCTTAGGAGGCAGAGGGGCTTTAGATGGCTACACCTTC. Amino acids: CASSLGGRGALDGYTF.

CDR3 in amino acids: CASSRLAGEDTGELFF. DNA for the CDR3: TGTGCCAGCAGCAGACTAGCGGGGGAGGACACCGGGGAGCTGTTTTTT. The V gene is TRBV7-8, the J gene TRBJ2-2; the match to TRBD2 covers 12 bases. Germline V lookup: CDR1 SGHVS, CDR2 FQNEAQ. The junction had 4 bases not matched to a gene; V was cut back by 5 bases and J by 3 bases. The length of the CDR3 is 16 residues.

This clone was counted between two and nine times. The rearrangement links TRBV2 to TRBJ1-1; D unclear. This CDR3 spans 12 amino acids. Germline CDR1 is SNHLY and CDR2 is FYNNEI. Trimming pared 10 bases from V and 1 base from J, leaving 10 bases between. CDR3 nucleotides: TGTGCCACCTTATCTCCGAACACTGAAGCTTTCTTT. Amino acids: CATLSPNTEAFF.

The CDR3 DNA sequence: TGTGCCAGCAGTGACAGTGGGACAGGGGGGTCCGAGCAGTACTTC. It codes for CASSDSGTGGSEQYF. The chain joins TRBV28 to TRBJ2-7, with 11 bases fitting TRBD1. Germline CDR1 and CDR2: MDHEN and SYDVKM. This CDR3 has 15 amino acids. V trimming: 5 bases; J trimming: 6 bases; junction bases outside the gene matches: 9.